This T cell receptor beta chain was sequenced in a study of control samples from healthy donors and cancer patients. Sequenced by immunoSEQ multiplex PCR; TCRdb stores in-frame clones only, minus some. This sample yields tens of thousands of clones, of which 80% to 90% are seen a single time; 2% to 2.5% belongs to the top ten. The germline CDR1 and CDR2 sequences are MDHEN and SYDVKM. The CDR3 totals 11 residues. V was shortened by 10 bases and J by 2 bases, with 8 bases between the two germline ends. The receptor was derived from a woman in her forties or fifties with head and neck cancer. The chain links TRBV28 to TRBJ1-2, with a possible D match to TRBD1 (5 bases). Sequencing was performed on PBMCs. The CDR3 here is CAIRQNYGYTF. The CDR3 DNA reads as TGTGCCATCCGACAGAACTATGGCTACACCTTC.